This T cell receptor beta chain was obtained from a study of blood T cell repertoires in COVID-19. Some clones are missing from TCRdb's copy, which holds only in-frame ones; the method was immunoSEQ multiplex PCR. The profile covers around 370,000 clones, with around 86% appearing a single time and just under 6.5% taken by the ten largest. The CDR3 length is 13 residues. V gave up 7 bases and J gave up 7 bases; unmatched junction bases: 6. The chain has TRBV12-3 or TRBV12-4 and TRBJ2-2, with TRBD2 matching 7 bases. The sequenced sample consisted of peripheral blood. This clonotype was obtained from a woman in her forties or fifties with COVID-19, enrolled during active disease. CDR3 loop: CASTGGRGGELFF. The CDR3 DNA reads TGTGCCAGCACGGGGGGAAGGGGCGGGGAGCTGTTTTTT.